This T cell receptor (beta chain) was sequenced during a study of blood T cell repertoires in COVID-19. The CDR3 consists of 18 residues. The V gene end was trimmed by 7 bases and the J gene end by 1 base; junction bases not matched to a gene: 12. Germline V CDR1 and CDR2: SEHNR, FQNEAQ (reference sequence). Original handling: Reference gene primer amplification gave nucleated cell count estimates. Profiling relied on immunoSEQ multiplex PCR, and the TCRdb table lists in-frame clones only, not all of them. V, J and clone size were drawn from that table, and D and trimming were deduced from the DNA. The table lists approximately 200,000 clones, 75% to 85% of them singletons.

The sample taken for sequencing was peripheral blood. This TCR was recovered from a woman between 45 and 60 years old with acute or convalescent COVID-19. The gene calls are TRBV7-9 and TRBJ2-3; 12 bases fit TRBD1. The CDR3: CASNEVGGTGGGTDTQYF. As DNA, the CDR3 is TGTGCCAGCAACGAAGTTGGTGGGACAGGGGGCGGCACAGATACGCAGTATTTT.